This T cell receptor (beta chain) was obtained from a study of control samples from healthy donors and cancer patients. Generated by immunoSEQ multiplex PCR, the TCRdb table keeps only in-frame clones and is missing some. The sample has approximately 150,000 clones, roughly 93% seen once. The germline V gene encodes CDR1 SGHVS and CDR2 FQNEAQ. There are 15 residues in the CDR3. V lost 0 bases and J 8 bases, leaving 16 bases between the germline ends. This clonotype originated in a man younger than 30 in good health. Sequences were obtained from blood. This chain uses TRBV7-8 with TRBJ1-2; D might be TRBD1 (5 bases). CDR3 loop: CASSLALRGYDGYTF. CDR3 nucleotides: TGTGCCAGCAGCTTAGCCCTCCGGGGCTACGACGGCTACACCTTC.